Following are 11 T cell receptor beta chains from one sample sequenced in a study of cytomegalovirus exposure and HLA in healthy donors. The PCR contained 60 Vbeta and 13 Jbeta primers. Assay used: immunoSEQ multiplex PCR; TCRdb lists only in-frame clones, some missing. The sample has roughly 57,000 clones, and its top ten clones hold about an eighth. Sequences were obtained from PBMCs. These receptors were collected from a young man in good health and CMV-seropositive.

This chain connects TRBV6-1 to TRBJ2-7, with D perhaps matching TRBD1 (5 bases). Per the germline V gene, CDR1 is MNHNS and CDR2 is SASEGT. The ends were cut back, 10 bases at V and 5 bases at J, with 12 bases in the middle. This CDR3 is built from 11 residues. This chain's CDR3 is CAMGPGDEQYF. CDR3 coding DNA: TGTGCCATGGGGCCAGGAGACGAGCAGTACTTC.

The rearrangement uses TRBV4-1 and TRBJ2-1, with D possibly being TRBD1 (5 bases). The CDR3 totals 17 residues. V shed 4 bases and J shed 7 bases, with 23 bases lying between them. Germline CDR1 reads MGHRA; CDR2 reads YSYEKL. CDR3 amino acids: CASSLLDNLVNGNEQFF. The CDR3 DNA sequence: TGCGCCAGCAGCCTCCTGGACAATTTGGTTAACGGTAATGAGCAGTTCTTC.

This rearrangement joins TRBV9 to TRBJ1-3, with D possibly TRBD1 on 6 matching bases. V dropped 4 bases and J dropped 0 bases, with 14 bases sitting between them. The CDR3 sequence is 16 residues long. Per germline, CDR1 SGDLS and CDR2 YYNGEE. The DNA of the CDR3 is TGTGCCAGCAGCATAGGACAGACGGTCTCTGGAAACACCATATATTTT. Translated, it gives CASSIGQTVSGNTIYF.

The chain couples TRBV4-1 to TRBJ2-7, with D tentatively TRBD2 (5 bases). CDR1 is MGHRA, CDR2 YSYEKL, per germline. The V end was cut by 0 bases, the J end by 7 bases, with 10 bases between. CDR3 length: 13 residues. The CDR3 is CASSQEWAGEQYF. DNA of the CDR3: TGCGCCAGCAGCCAAGAATGGGCGGGTGAGCAGTACTTC.

The CDR3 here is CAWRRGQTPSYGYTF. CDR3 coding DNA: TGTGCCTGGAGGCGGGGCCAAACGCCCAGCTATGGCTACACCTTC. This chain links TRBV30 with TRBJ1-2; weak D call: TRBD1 (5 bases). Trimming removed 3 bases at V and 4 bases at J, with 18 bases between. Germline CDR1 and CDR2: GTSNPN and SVGIG (reference sequence). This CDR3 comprises 15 residues. Full variable domain (outside the CDR3, taken from reference TRBV30 and TRBJ1-2): SQTIHQWPATLVQPVGSPLSLECTVEGTSNPNLYWYRQAAGRGLQLLFYSVGIGQISSEVPQNLSASRPQDRQFILSSKKLLLSDSGFYLCAWRRGQTPSYGYTFGSGTRLTVV.

This chain joins TRBV27 and TRBJ2-7; D call uncertain. The germline V and J ends were trimmed by 0 bases and 3 bases, with 9 bases remaining between them. The germline CDR1 and CDR2 sequences are MNHEY and SMNVEV (reference sequence). This CDR3 has 14 amino acids. The CDR3 DNA sequence: TGTGCCAGCAGTTTATCCCCCCCAGGCTACGAGCAGTACTTC. Its translation is CASSLSPPGYEQYF.

V usage is TRBV4-1 and J usage is TRBJ1-5; TRBD1 matches at 8 bases. V gave up 4 bases and J gave up 7 bases; unmatched junction bases: 9. The length of the CDR3 is 15 residues. Germline V gene data show CDR1 as MGHRA and CDR2 as YSYEKL. The CDR3 is CASSPPDRQGQPQHF. CDR3 sequence (DNA): TGCGCCAGCAGCCCTCCGGACAGACAGGGGCAGCCCCAGCATTTT.

The CDR3: CATSRDSGLAALNEQFF. The DNA of the CDR3 is TGTGCCACCAGCAGAGATTCGGGACTAGCGGCACTAAATGAGCAGTTCTTC. This chain links TRBV15 with TRBJ2-1; 11 positions agree with TRBD2. The length of the CDR3 is 17 residues. Germline V gene sequence: CDR1 LNHNV, CDR2 YYDKDF (reference sequence). J was trimmed by 7 bases and V by 0 bases; bases with no gene match: 8.

J is TRBJ2-1 and V is TRBV2; 12 positions agree with TRBD2. The CDR3 runs 13 residues. Germline lookup yields CDR1 SNHLY and CDR2 FYNNEI. V trimming: 7 bases; J trimming: 12 bases; junction bases outside the gene matches: 7. Written as DNA, the CDR3 is TGTGCCAGCATACTAGCGGGAGGCCGCAGGCAGTTCTTC. Translating gives CASILAGGRRQFF.

The V call is TRBV9, the J call TRBJ2-7, with 10 positions matching TRBD2. Germline V gene sequence: CDR1 SGDLS, CDR2 YYNGEE. V was clipped by 3 bases and J by 3 bases; unmatched bases: 6. The CDR3 contains 15 residues. The chain's CDR3 is CASSESSGSDYEQYF. For the CDR3, the DNA is TGTGCCAGCAGCGAATCTAGCGGGAGTGACTACGAGCAGTACTTC. Variable domain in full (rest from reference TRBV9 and TRBJ2-7): DSGVTQTPKHLITATGQRVTLRCSPRSGDLSVYWYQQSLDQGLQFLIQYYNGEERAKGNILERFSAQQFPDLHSELNLSSLELGDSALYFCASSESSGSDYEQYFGPGTRLTVT.

The chain recombines TRBV5-4 with TRBJ2-1, with TRBD2 matching over 11 bases. V lost 0 bases and J lost 8; bases outside the gene matches: 7. Germline V lookup: CDR1 SGHNT, CDR2 YYREEE (reference sequence). The CDR3 extends over 16 amino acids. This chain's CDR3 is CASSLALAGGRDEQFF. DNA for the CDR3: TGTGCCAGCAGCTTGGCGCTAGCGGGAGGAAGAGATGAGCAGTTCTTC.